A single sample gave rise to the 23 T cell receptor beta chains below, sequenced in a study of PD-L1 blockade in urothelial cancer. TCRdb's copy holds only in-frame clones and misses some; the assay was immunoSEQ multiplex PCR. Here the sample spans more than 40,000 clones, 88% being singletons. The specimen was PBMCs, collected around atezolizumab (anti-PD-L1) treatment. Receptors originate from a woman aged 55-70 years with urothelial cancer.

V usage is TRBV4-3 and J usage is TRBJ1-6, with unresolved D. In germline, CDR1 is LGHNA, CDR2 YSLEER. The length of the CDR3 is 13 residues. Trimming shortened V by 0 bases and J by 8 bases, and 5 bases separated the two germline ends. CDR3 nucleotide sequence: TGCGCCAGCAGCCAAGATTCCTATTCACCCCTCCACTTT. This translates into CASSQDSYSPLHF.

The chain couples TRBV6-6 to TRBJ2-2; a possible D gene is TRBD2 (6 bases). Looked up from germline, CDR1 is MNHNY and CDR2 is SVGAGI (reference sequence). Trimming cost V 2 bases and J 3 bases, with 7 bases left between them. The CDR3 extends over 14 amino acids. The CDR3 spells CASSYAGYTGELFF. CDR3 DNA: TGTGCCAGCAGTTACGCGGGGTACACCGGGGAGCTGTTTTTT.

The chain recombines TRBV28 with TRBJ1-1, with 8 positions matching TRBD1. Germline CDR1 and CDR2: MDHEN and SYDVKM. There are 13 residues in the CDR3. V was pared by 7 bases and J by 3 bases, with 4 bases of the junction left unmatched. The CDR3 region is CASTSGGYTEAFF. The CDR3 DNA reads TGTGCCAGCACCTCAGGGGGCTACACTGAAGCTTTCTTT. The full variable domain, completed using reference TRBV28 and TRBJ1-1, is DVKVTQSSRYLVKRTGEKVFLECVQDMDHENMFWYRQDPGLGLRLIYFSYDVKMKEKGDIPEGYSVSREKKERFSLILESASTNQTSMYLCASTSGGYTEAFFGQGTRLTVV.

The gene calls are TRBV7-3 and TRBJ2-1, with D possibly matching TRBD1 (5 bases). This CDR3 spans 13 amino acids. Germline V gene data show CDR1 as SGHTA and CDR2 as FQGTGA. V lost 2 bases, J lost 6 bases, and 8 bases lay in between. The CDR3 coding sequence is TGTGCCAGCAGCTTAGGCAGGGCCAATGAGCAGTTCTTC. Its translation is CASSLGRANEQFF. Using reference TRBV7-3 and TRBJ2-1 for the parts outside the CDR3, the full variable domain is GAGVSQTPSNKVTEKGKYVELRCDPISGHTALYWYRQSLGQGPEFLIYFQGTGAADDSGLPNDRFFAVRPEGSVSTLKIQRTERGDSAVYLCASSLGRANEQFFGPGTRLTVL.

CDR3 residues: CASSGLGLLQETQYF. Here the CDR3 DNA reads TGTGCCAGCAGTGGACTGGGACTACTACAAGAGACCCAGTACTTC. The chain combines TRBV28 with TRBJ2-5, with TRBD2 identical over 7 bases. After removal of 5 bases from V and 2 bases from J, the junction contained 8 bases not matched to a gene. The CDR3 loop spans 15 amino acids. The germline gives CDR1 MDHEN, CDR2 SYDVKM.

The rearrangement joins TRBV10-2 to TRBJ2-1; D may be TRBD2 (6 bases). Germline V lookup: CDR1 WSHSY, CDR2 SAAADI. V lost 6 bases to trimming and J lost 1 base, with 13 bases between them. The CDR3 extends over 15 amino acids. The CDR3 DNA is TGCGCCAGCAGGAGGCGGGATGGATCCTACAATGAGCAGTTCTTC. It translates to CASRRRDGSYNEQFF.

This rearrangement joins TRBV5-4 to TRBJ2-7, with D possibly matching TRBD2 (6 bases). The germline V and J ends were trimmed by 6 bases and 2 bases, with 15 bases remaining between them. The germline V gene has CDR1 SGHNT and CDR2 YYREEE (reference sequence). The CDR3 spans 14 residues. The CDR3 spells CASTAGGYTYEQYF. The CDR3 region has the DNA TGTGCCAGCACTGCTGGGGGGTACACCTACGAGCAGTACTTC.

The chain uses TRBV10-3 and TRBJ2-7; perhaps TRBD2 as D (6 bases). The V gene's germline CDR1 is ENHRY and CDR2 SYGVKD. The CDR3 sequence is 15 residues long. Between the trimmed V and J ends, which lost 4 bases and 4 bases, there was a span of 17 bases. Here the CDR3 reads CAISVTSGGLYEQYF. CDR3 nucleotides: TGTGCCATCAGTGTGACTAGTGGGGGTCTATACGAGCAGTACTTC.

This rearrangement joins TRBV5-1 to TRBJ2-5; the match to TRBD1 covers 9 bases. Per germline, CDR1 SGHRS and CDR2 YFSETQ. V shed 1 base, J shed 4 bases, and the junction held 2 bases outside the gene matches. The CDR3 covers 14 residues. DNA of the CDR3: TGCGCCAGCAGCTTGACAGGGGGCCGAGAGACCCAGTACTTC. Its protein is CASSLTGGRETQYF.

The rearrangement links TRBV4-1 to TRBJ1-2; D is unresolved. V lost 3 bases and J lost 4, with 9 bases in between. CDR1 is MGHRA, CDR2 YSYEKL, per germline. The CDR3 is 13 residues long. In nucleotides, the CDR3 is TGCGCCAGCAGCCACGGACTGTCCTATGGCTACACCTTC. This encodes CASSHGLSYGYTF.

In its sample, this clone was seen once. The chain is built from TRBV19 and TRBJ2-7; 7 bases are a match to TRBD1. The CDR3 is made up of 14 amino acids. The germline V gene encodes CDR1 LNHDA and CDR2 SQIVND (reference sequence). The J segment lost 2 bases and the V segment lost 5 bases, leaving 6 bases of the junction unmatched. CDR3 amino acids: CASSGQGVPYEQYF. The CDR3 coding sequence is TGTGCCAGTAGTGGTCAGGGGGTACCCTACGAGCAGTACTTC.

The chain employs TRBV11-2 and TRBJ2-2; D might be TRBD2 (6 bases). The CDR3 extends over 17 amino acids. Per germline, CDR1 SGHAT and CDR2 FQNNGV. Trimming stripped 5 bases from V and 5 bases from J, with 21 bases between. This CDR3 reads CASSSRVSGAKTGELFF. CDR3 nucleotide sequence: TGTGCCAGCAGCAGCCGAGTTAGCGGAGCCAAGACCGGGGAGCTGTTTTTT.

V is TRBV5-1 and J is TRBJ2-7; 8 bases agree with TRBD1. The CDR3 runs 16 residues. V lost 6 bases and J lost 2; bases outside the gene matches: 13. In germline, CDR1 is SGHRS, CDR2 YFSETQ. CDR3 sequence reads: CASTPEGQGATYEQYF. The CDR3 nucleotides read TGCGCCAGCACTCCGGAGGGGCAGGGGGCCACCTACGAGCAGTACTTC.

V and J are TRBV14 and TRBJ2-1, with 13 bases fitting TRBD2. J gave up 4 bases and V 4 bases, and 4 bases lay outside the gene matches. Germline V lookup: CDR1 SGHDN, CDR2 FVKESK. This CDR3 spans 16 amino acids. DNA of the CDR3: TGTGCCAGCAGCCGACTAGCGGGGGGCGGGTACAATGAGCAGTTCTTC. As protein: CASSRLAGGGYNEQFF.

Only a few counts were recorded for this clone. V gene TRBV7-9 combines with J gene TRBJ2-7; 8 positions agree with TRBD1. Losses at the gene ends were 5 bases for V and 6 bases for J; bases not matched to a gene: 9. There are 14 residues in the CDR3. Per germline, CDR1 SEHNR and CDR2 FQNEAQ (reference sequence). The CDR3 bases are TGTGCCAGCAGCCTGGGACAGGTCCCTGCCGAGCAGTACTTC. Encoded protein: CASSLGQVPAEQYF.

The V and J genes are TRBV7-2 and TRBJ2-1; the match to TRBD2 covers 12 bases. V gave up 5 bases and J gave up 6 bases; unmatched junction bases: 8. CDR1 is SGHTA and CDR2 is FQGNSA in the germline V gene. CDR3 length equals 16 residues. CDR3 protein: CASSPTLAGGPNEQFF. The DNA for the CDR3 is TGTGCCAGCAGCCCCACACTAGCGGGGGGCCCCAATGAGCAGTTCTTC.

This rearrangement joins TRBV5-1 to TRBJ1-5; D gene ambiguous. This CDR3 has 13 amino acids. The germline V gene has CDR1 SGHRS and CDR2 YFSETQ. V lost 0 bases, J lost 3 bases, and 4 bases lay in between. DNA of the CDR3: TGCGCCAGCAGCTTGGGAGACAATCAGCCCCAGCATTTT. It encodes CASSLGDNQPQHF.

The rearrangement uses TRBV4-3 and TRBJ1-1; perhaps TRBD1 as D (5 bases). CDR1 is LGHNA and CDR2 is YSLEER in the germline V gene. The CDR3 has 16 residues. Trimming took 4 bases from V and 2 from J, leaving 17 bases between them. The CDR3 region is CASSPRNRTGNTEAFF. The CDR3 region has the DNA TGCGCCAGCAGCCCCAGGAACAGGACCGGTAACACTGAAGCTTTCTTT.

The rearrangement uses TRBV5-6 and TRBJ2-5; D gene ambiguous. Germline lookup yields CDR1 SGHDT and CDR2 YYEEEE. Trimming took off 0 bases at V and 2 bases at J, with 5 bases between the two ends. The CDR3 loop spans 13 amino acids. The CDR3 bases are TGTGCCAGCAGCTTGGTCCCTCAAGAGACCCAGTACTTC. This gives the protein CASSLVPQETQYF.

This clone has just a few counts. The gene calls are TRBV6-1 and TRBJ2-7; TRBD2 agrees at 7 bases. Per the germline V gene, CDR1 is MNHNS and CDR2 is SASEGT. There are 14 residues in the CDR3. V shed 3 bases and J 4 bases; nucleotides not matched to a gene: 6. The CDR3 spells CASSDGGGLYEQYF. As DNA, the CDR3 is TGTGCCAGCAGTGATGGCGGGGGTCTTTACGAGCAGTACTTC.

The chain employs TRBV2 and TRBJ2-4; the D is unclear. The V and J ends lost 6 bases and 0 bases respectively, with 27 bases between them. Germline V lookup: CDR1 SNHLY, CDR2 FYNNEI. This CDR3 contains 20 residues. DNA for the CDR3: TGTGCCAGCAGCCCCCTAAGACCTTCAGCGCCCCTCGTAGCCAAAAACATTCAGTACTTC. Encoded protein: CASSPLRPSAPLVAKNIQYF.

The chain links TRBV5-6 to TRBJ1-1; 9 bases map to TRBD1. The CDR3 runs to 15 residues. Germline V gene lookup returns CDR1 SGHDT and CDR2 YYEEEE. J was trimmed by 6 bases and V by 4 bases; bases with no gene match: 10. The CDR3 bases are TGTGCCAGCAGCATCCGGGACAGGGTTATCCCTGAAGCTTTCTTT. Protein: CASSIRDRVIPEAFF.

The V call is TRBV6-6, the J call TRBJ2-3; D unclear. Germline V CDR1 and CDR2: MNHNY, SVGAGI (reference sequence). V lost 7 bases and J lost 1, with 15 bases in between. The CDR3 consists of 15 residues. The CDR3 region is CASTHSFPGTDTQYF. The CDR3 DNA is TGTGCCAGCACGCACAGTTTCCCTGGCACAGATACGCAGTATTTT.